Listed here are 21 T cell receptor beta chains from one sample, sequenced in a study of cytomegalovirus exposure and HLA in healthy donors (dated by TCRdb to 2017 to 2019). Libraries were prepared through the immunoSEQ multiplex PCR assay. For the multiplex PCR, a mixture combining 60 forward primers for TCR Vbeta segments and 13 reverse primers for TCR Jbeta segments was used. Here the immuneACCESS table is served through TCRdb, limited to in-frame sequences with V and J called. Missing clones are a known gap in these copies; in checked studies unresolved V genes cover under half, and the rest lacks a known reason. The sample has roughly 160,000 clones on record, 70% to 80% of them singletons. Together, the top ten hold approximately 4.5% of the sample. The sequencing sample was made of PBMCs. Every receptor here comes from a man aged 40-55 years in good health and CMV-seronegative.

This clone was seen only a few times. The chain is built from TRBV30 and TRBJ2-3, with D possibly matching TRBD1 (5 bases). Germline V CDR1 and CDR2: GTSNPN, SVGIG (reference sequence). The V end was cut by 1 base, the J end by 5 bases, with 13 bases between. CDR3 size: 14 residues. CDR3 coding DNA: TGTGCCTGGAGTGGGGGCAGGGAAATAGATACGCAGTATTTT. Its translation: CAWSGGREIDTQYF.

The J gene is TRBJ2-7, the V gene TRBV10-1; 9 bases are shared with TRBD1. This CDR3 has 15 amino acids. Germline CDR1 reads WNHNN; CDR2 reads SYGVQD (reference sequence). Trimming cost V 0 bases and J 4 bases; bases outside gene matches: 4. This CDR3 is CASSESRTGAYEQYF. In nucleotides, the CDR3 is TGCGCCAGCAGTGAGTCAAGGACAGGGGCATACGAGCAGTACTTC.

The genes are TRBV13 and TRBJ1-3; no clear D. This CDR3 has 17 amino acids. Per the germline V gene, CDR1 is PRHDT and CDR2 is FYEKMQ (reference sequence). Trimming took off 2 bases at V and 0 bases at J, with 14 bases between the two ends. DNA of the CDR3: TGTGCCAGCAGCTTAATTGCCCAGGCCACCTCTGGAAACACCATATATTTT. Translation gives CASSLIAQATSGNTIYF.

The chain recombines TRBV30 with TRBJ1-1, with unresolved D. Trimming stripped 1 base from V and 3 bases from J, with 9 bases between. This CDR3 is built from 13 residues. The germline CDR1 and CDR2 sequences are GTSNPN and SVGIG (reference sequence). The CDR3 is CAWSGRSDTEAFF. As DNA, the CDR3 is TGTGCCTGGAGTGGCCGTTCGGACACTGAAGCTTTCTTT.

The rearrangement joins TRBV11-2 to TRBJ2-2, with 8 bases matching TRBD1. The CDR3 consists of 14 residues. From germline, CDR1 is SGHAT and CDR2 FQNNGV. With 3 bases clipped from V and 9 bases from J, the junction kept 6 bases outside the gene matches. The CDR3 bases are TGTGCCAGCAGCTTCCCGGGACAGGACCGGGAGCTGTTTTTT. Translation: CASSFPGQDRELFF.

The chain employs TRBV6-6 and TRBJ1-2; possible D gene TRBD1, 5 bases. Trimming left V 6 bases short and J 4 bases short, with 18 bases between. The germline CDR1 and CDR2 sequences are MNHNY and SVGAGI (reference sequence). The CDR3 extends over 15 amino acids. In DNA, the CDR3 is TGTGCCAGCAGGGACGTTTGGGGGGGTGCCTATGGCTACACCTTC. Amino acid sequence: CASRDVWGGAYGYTF.

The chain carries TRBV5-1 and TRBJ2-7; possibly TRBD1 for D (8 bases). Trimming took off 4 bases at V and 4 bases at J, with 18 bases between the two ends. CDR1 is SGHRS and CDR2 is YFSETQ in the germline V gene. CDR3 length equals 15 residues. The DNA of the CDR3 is TGCGCCAGCAGCCCGACAGGGGAGGGTGGGTACGAGCAGTACTTC. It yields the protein CASSPTGEGGYEQYF.

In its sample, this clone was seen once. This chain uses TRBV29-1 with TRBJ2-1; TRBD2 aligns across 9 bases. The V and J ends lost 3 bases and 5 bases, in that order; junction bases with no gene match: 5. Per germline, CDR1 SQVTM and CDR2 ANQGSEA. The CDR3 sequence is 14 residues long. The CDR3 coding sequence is TGCAGCGTTGACCCTAGCGGGGTTAACAATGAGCAGTTCTTC. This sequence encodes CSVDPSGVNNEQFF.

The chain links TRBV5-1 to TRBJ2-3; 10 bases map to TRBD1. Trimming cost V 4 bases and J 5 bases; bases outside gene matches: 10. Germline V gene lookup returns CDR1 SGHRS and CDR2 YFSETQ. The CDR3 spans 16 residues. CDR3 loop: CASSSTGTGVGDTQYF. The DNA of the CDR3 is TGCGCCAGCAGCAGTACCGGGACAGGGGTTGGAGATACGCAGTATTTT.

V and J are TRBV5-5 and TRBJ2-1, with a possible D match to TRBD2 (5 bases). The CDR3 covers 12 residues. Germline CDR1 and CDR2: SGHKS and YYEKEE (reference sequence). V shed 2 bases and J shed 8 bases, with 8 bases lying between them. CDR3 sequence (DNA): TGTGCCAGCAGCTTCGGACTCCATGAGCAGTTCTTC. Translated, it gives CASSFGLHEQFF.

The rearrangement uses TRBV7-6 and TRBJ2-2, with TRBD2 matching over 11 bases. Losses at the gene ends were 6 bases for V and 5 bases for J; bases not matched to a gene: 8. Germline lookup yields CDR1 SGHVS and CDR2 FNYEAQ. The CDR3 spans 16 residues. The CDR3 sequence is CASRPLAGEGTGELFF. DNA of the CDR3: TGTGCCAGCAGACCACTAGCGGGGGAGGGAACCGGGGAGCTGTTTTTT.

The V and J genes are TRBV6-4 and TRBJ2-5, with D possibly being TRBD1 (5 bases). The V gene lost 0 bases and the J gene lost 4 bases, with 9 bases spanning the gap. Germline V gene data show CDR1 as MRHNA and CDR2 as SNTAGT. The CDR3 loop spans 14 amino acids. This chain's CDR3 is CASSDSCRVETQYF. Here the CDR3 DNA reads TGTGCCAGCAGTGACTCATGCAGGGTAGAGACCCAGTACTTC.

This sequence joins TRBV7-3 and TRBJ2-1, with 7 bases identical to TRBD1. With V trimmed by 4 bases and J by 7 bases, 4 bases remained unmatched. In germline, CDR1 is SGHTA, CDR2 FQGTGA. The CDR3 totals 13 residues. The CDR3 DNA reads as TGTGCCAGCAGCTCGACAGGGTTAAATGAGCAGTTCTTC. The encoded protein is CASSSTGLNEQFF.

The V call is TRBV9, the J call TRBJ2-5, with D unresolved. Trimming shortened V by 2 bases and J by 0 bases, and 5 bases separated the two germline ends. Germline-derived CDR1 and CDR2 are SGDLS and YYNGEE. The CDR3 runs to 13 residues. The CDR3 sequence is CASSVRYQETQYF. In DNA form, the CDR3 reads TGTGCCAGCAGCGTGCGGTACCAAGAGACCCAGTACTTC.

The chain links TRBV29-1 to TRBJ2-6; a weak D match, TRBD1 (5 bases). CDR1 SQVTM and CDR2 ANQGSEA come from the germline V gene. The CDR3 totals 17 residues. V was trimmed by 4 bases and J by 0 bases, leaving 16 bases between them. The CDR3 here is CSVGVGHLASGANVLTF. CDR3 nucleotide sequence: TGCAGCGTTGGCGTTGGACACTTAGCCTCTGGGGCCAACGTCCTGACTTTC. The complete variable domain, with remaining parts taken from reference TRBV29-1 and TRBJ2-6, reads SAVISQKPSRDICQRGTSLTIQCQVDSQVTMMFWYRQQPGQSLTLIATANQGSEATYESGFVIDKFPISRPNLTFSTLTVSNMSPEDSSIYLCSVGVGHLASGANVLTFGAGSRLTVL.

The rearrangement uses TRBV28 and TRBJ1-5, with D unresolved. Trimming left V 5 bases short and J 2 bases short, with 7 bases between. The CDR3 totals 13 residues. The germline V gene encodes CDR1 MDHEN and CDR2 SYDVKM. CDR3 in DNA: TGTGCCAGCAGTCCCTCGGGCAATCAGCCCCAGCATTTT. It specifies CASSPSGNQPQHF.

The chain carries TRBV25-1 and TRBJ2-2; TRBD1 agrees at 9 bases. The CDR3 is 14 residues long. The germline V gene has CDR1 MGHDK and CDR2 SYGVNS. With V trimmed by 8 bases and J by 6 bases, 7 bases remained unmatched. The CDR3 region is CASGAQGAAGELFF. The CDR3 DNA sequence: TGTGCCAGCGGAGCACAGGGGGCGGCCGGGGAGCTGTTTTTT.

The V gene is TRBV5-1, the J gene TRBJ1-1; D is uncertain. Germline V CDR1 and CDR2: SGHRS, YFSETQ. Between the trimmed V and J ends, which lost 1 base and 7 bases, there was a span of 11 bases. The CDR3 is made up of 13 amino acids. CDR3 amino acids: CASSLTRRDEAFF. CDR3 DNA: TGCGCCAGCAGCTTGACCAGGCGGGATGAAGCTTTCTTT.

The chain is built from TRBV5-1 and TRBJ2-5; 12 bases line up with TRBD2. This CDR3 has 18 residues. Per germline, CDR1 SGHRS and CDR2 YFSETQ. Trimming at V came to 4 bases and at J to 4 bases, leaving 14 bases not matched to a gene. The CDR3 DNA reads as TGCGCCAGCAGCCCCTACCCTCCACTAGCGGGGGGTCGAGAGACCCAGTACTTC. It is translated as CASSPYPPLAGGRETQYF.

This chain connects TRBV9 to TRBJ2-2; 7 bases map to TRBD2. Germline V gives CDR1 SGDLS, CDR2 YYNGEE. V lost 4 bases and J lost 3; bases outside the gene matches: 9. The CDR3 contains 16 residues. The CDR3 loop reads CASSPRGGLYTGELFF. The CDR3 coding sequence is TGTGCCAGCAGCCCCCGCGGGGGACTATACACCGGGGAGCTGTTTTTT.

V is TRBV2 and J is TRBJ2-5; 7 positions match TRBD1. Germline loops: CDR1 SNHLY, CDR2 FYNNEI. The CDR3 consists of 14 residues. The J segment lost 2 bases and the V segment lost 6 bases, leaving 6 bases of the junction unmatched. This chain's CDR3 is CASSRQGNQETQYF. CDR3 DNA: TGTGCCAGCAGCAGACAGGGTAATCAAGAGACCCAGTACTTC.